Shown below are 7 T cell receptor beta chains from a single sample sequenced in a study of blood T cell repertoires in COVID-19. The protocol was immunoSEQ multiplex PCR, while the TCRdb copy is restricted to in-frame clones and leaves out a portion. The sample records 300,000 to 350,000 clones, around 80% being singletons. The specimen was peripheral blood. Every receptor here comes from a man under 40 with active or convalescent COVID-19.

The chain uses TRBV2 and TRBJ2-1; 7 bases align to TRBD2. V gave up 10 bases and J gave up 1 base; unmatched junction bases: 10. Per germline, CDR1 SNHLY and CDR2 FYNNEI. The CDR3 covers 15 residues. The CDR3 coding sequence is TGTGCCACCCCCCGGGAGGCCGGATCCTACAATGAGCAGTTCTTC. It codes for CATPREAGSYNEQFF.

The chain has TRBV24-1 and TRBJ2-2; perhaps TRBD1 as D (5 bases). The germline V gene has CDR1 KGHDR and CDR2 SFDVKD. The CDR3 totals 17 residues. The V and J ends lost 3 bases and 5 bases respectively, with 18 bases between them. This CDR3 reads CATSDTLKGFGTGELFF. The CDR3 DNA is TGTGCCACCAGTGATACCCTGAAGGGGTTTGGGACCGGGGAGCTGTTTTTT.

V gene TRBV28 combines with J gene TRBJ2-7; possible D gene TRBD2, 7 bases. CDR1 and CDR2 from the germline V gene are MDHEN and SYDVKM. Trimming left V 4 bases short and J 5 bases short, with 18 bases between. The length of the CDR3 is 15 residues. The chain's CDR3 is CASSSTGGGGNEQYF. In DNA, the CDR3 is TGTGCCAGCAGTTCGACAGGTGGGGGGGGCAACGAGCAGTACTTC.

The table lists this clone with a count of one. The chain combines TRBV11-2 with TRBJ2-1; TRBD2 agrees at 11 bases. V lost 2 bases and J lost 7; bases outside the gene matches: 7. Germline V gene data show CDR1 as SGHAT and CDR2 as FQNNGV. The CDR3 has 16 amino acids. The CDR3 sequence: CASSLLAGGPGNEQFF. CDR3 DNA: TGTGCCAGCAGCTTATTAGCGGGAGGGCCAGGGAATGAGCAGTTCTTC.

J is TRBJ1-3 and V is TRBV5-1, with D unresolved. CDR1 SGHRS and CDR2 YFSETQ come from the germline V gene. The CDR3 loop spans 14 amino acids. Trimming took off 4 bases at V and 0 bases at J, with 8 bases between the two ends. CDR3 amino acids: CASSPGNSGNTIYF. The CDR3, as DNA: TGCGCCAGCAGCCCAGGAAACTCTGGAAACACCATATATTTT.

The chain couples TRBV6-5 to TRBJ2-7, with 10 bases matching TRBD2. Unmatched junction bases numbered 3, after V lost 0 bases and J lost 4 bases. The germline V gene has CDR1 MNHEY and CDR2 SVGAGI. The CDR3 totals 15 residues. The CDR3 sequence is CASSYSASGSYEQYF. CDR3 nucleotides: TGTGCCAGCAGTTACTCGGCTAGCGGGAGTTACGAGCAGTACTTC.

The genes are TRBV7-6 and TRBJ2-3; 16 positions match TRBD2. Trimming at V came to 5 bases and at J to 0 bases, leaving 8 bases not matched to a gene. CDR1 SGHVS and CDR2 FNYEAQ come from the germline V gene. CDR3 length: 19 residues. CDR3 sequence (DNA): TGTGCCAGCAGCACGGGACTAGCGGGGGGGATAACTAGCACAGATACGCAGTATTTT. Its translation is CASSTGLAGGITSTDTQYF.